The 17 T cell receptor beta chains below were found in one sample sequenced in a study of cytomegalovirus exposure and HLA in healthy donors. Researchers ran the PCR with 60 Vbeta and 13 Jbeta primers. Sequenced by immunoSEQ multiplex PCR; TCRdb stores in-frame clones only, minus some. This table holds roughly 160,000 clones, around 80% found once. Sequenced input: PBMCs. Receptor source: a woman in her fifties or sixties in good health and CMV-seropositive.

This clone was seen a few times. This sequence joins TRBV5-4 and TRBJ2-7, with D possibly TRBD1 on 6 matching bases. Germline CDR1 SGHNT, CDR2 YYREEE (reference sequence). The CDR3 is 13 amino acids. Trimming shortened V by 4 bases and J by 5 bases, and 13 bases separated the two germline ends. The CDR3 DNA is TGTGCCAGCAGCGAAGGACAGATCAACGAGCAGTACTTC. It translates to CASSEGQINEQYF. The full variable domain, with the rest looked up from reference TRBV5-4 and TRBJ2-7, is ETGVTQSPTHLIKTRGQQVTLRCSSQSGHNTVSWYQQALGQGPQFIFQYYREEENGRGNFPPRFSGLQFPNYSSELNVNALELDDSALYLCASSEGQINEQYFGPGTRLTVT.

V gene TRBV6-5 combines with J gene TRBJ1-3, with unresolved D. Germline assignment: CDR1 MNHEY and CDR2 SVGAGI. Trimming cost V 2 bases and J 0 bases, with 11 bases left between them. The CDR3 consists of 16 residues. Here the CDR3 reads CASSYRLTSSGNTIYF. For the CDR3, the DNA is TGTGCCAGCAGTTACCGACTGACGAGCTCTGGAAACACCATATATTTT.

This clone was recorded a few times. The chain is built from TRBV5-6 and TRBJ1-4; D ambiguous. The CDR3 is 17 residues long. Germline V gene lookup returns CDR1 SGHDT and CDR2 YYEEEE. The ends were cut back, 0 bases at V and 4 bases at J, with 16 bases in the middle. The CDR3 DNA reads as TGTGCCAGCAGCTTGGGAGGTGGTTTGAGCCATAATGAAAAACTGTTTTTT. Its protein is CASSLGGGLSHNEKLFF.

The table lists this clone with a count of one. The chain recombines TRBV5-4 with TRBJ2-5; D gene ambiguous. CDR3 length equals 12 residues. CDR1 and CDR2 (germline): SGHNT, YYREEE (reference sequence). The V end lost 4 bases, the J end lost 5 bases, and 9 bases lay between the germline ends. DNA for the CDR3: TGTGCCAGCAGCCGCGCTGAGGAGACCCAGTACTTC. Its protein product is CASSRAEETQYF. The complete variable domain, with remaining parts taken from reference TRBV5-4 and TRBJ2-5, reads ETGVTQSPTHLIKTRGQQVTLRCSSQSGHNTVSWYQQALGQGPQFIFQYYREEENGRGNFPPRFSGLQFPNYSSELNVNALELDDSALYLCASSRAEETQYFGPGTRLLVL.

This clone has a single count. CDR3 DNA: TGTGCCAGCAGCTTAGTCTTCGATGATGACGGGGGGAACACTGAAGCTTTCTTT. As protein: CASSLVFDDDGGNTEAFF. The gene calls are TRBV7-9 and TRBJ1-1, with D possibly matching TRBD1 (5 bases). From germline, CDR1 is SEHNR and CDR2 FQNEAQ (reference sequence). V was trimmed by 1 base and J by 1 base, leaving 19 bases between them. The CDR3 is 18 residues long.

The V call is TRBV4-3, the J call TRBJ2-5; TRBD2 is a possible D gene (6 bases). The germline V and J ends were trimmed by 4 bases and 5 bases, with 11 bases remaining between them. CDR1 and CDR2 (germline): LGHNA, YSLEER. The CDR3 has 13 residues. The CDR3 DNA reads TGCGCCAGCAGCCCCTCAGGGAGGGAGACCCAGTACTTC. It yields the protein CASSPSGRETQYF.

This sequence joins TRBV7-2 and TRBJ1-2, with D maybe TRBD1 (6 bases). Trimming pared 4 bases from V and 8 bases from J, leaving 23 bases between. Germline V gene sequence: CDR1 SGHTA, CDR2 FQGNSA. The CDR3 covers 16 residues. The CDR3 spells CASSSLGERGRGGYTF. The DNA of the CDR3 is TGTGCCAGCAGCTCCCTGGGGGAGAGGGGGAGAGGAGGCTACACCTTC.

The rearrangement joins TRBV2 to TRBJ2-6, with 7 bases aligning to TRBD1. The CDR3 is 15 amino acids. Germline assignment: CDR1 SNHLY and CDR2 FYNNEI. V lost 10 bases, J lost 1 base, and 7 bases stayed unmatched. In DNA form, the CDR3 reads TGTGCCACGATGACAGGGCTGTCTGGGGCCAACGTCCTGACTTTC. It encodes CATMTGLSGANVLTF.

The chain couples TRBV27 to TRBJ2-7; D is unresolved. Germline-derived CDR1 and CDR2 are MNHEY and SMNVEV (reference sequence). V was cut by 2 bases and J by 5 bases, with 10 bases left in between. This CDR3 comprises 13 residues. The CDR3 loop is CASSLSRMNEQYF. The CDR3 bases are TGTGCCAGCAGTTTAAGTAGAATGAACGAGCAGTACTTC.

The V call is TRBV7-2, the J call TRBJ1-2, with TRBD1 as a possible D gene (5 bases). The CDR3 runs 15 residues. Between the trimmed V and J ends, which lost 5 bases and 3 bases, there was a span of 16 bases. Germline assignment: CDR1 SGHTA and CDR2 FQGNSA. Here the CDR3 reads CASSLDGAGYYGYTF. CDR3 bases: TGTGCCAGCAGCCTTGATGGGGCCGGCTACTATGGCTACACCTTC. The full variable domain, completed using reference TRBV7-2 and TRBJ1-2, is GAGVSQSPSNKVTEKGKDVELRCDPISGHTALYWYRQSLGQGLEFLIYFQGNSAPDKSGLPSDRFSAERTGGSVSTLTIQRTQQEDSAVYLCASSLDGAGYYGYTFGSGTRLTVV.

The chain carries TRBV6-1 and TRBJ1-1; D might be TRBD1 (5 bases). Trimming took 6 bases from V and 3 from J, leaving 14 bases between them. CDR3 length: 14 residues. Germline V gene sequence: CDR1 MNHNS, CDR2 SASEGT. The CDR3 is CASRDTLTYTEAFF. The CDR3 DNA reads as TGTGCCAGCAGGGACACTCTTACTTACACTGAAGCTTTCTTT.

The chain couples TRBV2 to TRBJ2-5; D perhaps matches TRBD1 (5 bases). Trimming left V 4 bases short and J 5 bases short, with 17 bases between. CDR1 is SNHLY, CDR2 FYNNEI, per germline. The CDR3 loop spans 15 amino acids. CDR3 sequence: CASSGQGSMGETQYF. CDR3 in DNA: TGTGCCAGCAGTGGCCAGGGTAGCATGGGGGAGACCCAGTACTTC. Full variable domain (outside the CDR3, taken from reference TRBV2 and TRBJ2-5): EPEVTQTPSHQVTQMGQEVILRCVPISNHLYFYWYRQILGQKVEFLVSFYNNEISEKSEIFDDQFSVERPDGSNFTLKIRSTKLEDSAMYFCASSGQGSMGETQYFGPGTRLLVL.

This clone was observed a handful of times. This chain joins TRBV7-2 and TRBJ2-2, with 8 bases lining up with TRBD2. Germline V gene lookup returns CDR1 SGHTA and CDR2 FQGNSA. Trimming removed 5 bases from V and 0 bases from J; junction bases left unmatched: 8. The CDR3 is 17 amino acids. The CDR3 region is CASSPTKAGANTGELFF. Here the CDR3 DNA reads TGTGCCAGCAGCCCAACGAAAGCGGGGGCGAACACCGGGGAGCTGTTTTTT.

The gene calls are TRBV28 and TRBJ2-5; maybe TRBD1 (5 bases). V was shortened by 10 bases and J by 1 base, with 13 bases between the two germline ends. Germline CDR1 and CDR2: MDHEN and SYDVKM. The CDR3 is made up of 13 amino acids. CDR3 amino acids: CATWIQGQETQYF. In nucleotides, the CDR3 is TGTGCCACCTGGATCCAGGGCCAAGAGACCCAGTACTTC.

The V and J genes are TRBV6-6 and TRBJ1-1, with TRBD1 as a possible D gene (6 bases). This CDR3 is 16 amino acids long. V was cut by 6 bases and J by 2 bases, with 19 bases left in between. Germline V gene sequence: CDR1 MNHNY, CDR2 SVGAGI (reference sequence). The CDR3 region has the DNA TGTGCCAGCAGGACCCCGAGCGGGGGGCGAAACACTGAAGCTTTCTTT. Encoded protein: CASRTPSGGRNTEAFF.

This clone has just a few counts. The rearrangement links TRBV15 to TRBJ2-2, with D hard to call. Germline CDR1 reads LNHNV; CDR2 reads YYDKDF (reference sequence). V dropped 0 bases and J dropped 6 bases, with 2 bases sitting between them. This CDR3 has 12 residues. The CDR3 DNA sequence: TGTGCCACCAGCAGAGACGCCGGGGAGCTGTTTTTT. Translating it yields CATSRDAGELFF.

In its sample, this clone was seen once. The chain combines TRBV29-1 with TRBJ2-7; possible D gene TRBD1, 6 bases. The CDR3 has 12 amino acids. Looked up from germline, CDR1 is SQVTM and CDR2 is ANQGSEA. V lost 6 bases and J lost 4, with 13 bases in between. The CDR3 spells CSVQGVQYEQYF. The DNA for the CDR3 is TGCAGCGTACAGGGTGTTCAGTACGAGCAGTACTTC.